This entry concerns a single T cell receptor beta chain. This sample stems from a study of blood T cell repertoires in COVID-19. For the study at large: The United States, Italy and Spain provided the acute and convalescent COVID-19 samples. Sources were T cells, B-cell-depleted T cells, or PBMCs; the material itself was cDNA or gDNA.

Germline CDR1 is MNHEY and CDR2 is SVGAGI. V lost 2 bases to trimming and J lost 6 bases, with 17 bases between them. The CDR3 length is 15 residues. Generated by immunoSEQ multiplex PCR, the TCRdb table keeps only in-frame clones and is missing some. Seen here are about 190,000 clones, roughly 73% observed once, and the top ten hold roughly 2.8%. Sequencing used peripheral blood. This sequence originates from a woman older than 75 with active or convalescent COVID-19. V and J are TRBV6-5 and TRBJ2-7; D may be TRBD1 (5 bases). This chain's CDR3 is CASSYRGNGLGEQYF. The CDR3 DNA reads TGTGCCAGCAGTTACAGGGGTAATGGCCTCGGCGAGCAGTACTTC.